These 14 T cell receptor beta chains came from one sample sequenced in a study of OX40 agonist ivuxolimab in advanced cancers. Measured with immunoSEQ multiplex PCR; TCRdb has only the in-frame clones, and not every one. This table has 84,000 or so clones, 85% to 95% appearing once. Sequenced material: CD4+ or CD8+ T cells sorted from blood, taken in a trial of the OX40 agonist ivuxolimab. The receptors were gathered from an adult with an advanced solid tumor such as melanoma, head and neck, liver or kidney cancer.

The CDR3 loop reads CASSWGTGVGYTF. The CDR3 coding sequence is TGTGCCAGCAGTTGGGGGACAGGGGTCGGCTACACCTTC. The genes are TRBV28 and TRBJ1-2; 10 bases map to TRBD1. Per germline, CDR1 MDHEN and CDR2 SYDVKM. This CDR3 has 13 residues. V shed 4 bases, J shed 8 bases, and the junction held 4 bases outside the gene matches.

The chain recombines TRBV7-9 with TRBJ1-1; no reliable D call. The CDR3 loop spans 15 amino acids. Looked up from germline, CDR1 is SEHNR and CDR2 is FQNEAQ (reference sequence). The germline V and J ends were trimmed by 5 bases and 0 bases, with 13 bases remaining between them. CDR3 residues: CASSLETDLNTEAFF. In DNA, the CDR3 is TGTGCCAGCAGCCTAGAAACGGACCTGAACACTGAAGCTTTCTTT.

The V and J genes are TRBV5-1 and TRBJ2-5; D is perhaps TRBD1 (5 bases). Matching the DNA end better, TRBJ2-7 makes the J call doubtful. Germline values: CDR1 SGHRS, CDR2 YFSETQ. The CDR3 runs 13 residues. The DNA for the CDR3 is TGCGCCAGCAGAGTAGGCCAGGGTCCCGAGCAGTACTTC. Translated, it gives CASRVGQGPEQYF.

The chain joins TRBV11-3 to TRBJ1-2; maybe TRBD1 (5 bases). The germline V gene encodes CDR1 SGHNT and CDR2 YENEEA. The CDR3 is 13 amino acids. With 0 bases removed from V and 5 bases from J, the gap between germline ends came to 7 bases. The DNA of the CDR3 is TGTGCCAGCAGCTTAGACTGGGGGTATGGCTACACCTTC. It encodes CASSLDWGYGYTF. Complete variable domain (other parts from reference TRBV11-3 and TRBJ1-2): EAGVVQSPRYKIIEKKQPVAFWCNPISGHNTLYWYLQNLGQGPELLIRYENEEAVDDSQLPKDRFSAERLKGVDSTLKIQPAELGDSAVYLCASSLDWGYGYTFGSGTRLTVV.

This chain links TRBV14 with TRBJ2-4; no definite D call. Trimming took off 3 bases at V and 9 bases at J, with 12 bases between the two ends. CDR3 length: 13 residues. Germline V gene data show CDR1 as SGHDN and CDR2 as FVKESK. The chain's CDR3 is CASSQYGWAIQYF. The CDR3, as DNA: TGTGCCAGCAGCCAGTATGGGTGGGCCATTCAGTACTTC. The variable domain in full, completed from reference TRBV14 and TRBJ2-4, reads EAGVTQFPSHSVIEKGQTVTLRCDPISGHDNLYWYRRVMGKEIKFLLHFVKESKQDESGMPNNRFLAERTGGTYSTLKVQPAELEDSGVYFCASSQYGWAIQYFGAGTRLSVL.

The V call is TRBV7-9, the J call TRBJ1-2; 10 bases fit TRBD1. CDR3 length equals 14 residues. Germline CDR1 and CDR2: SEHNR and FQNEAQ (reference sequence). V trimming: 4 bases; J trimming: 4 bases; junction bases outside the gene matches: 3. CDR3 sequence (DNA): TGTGCCAGCAGCTCAAGACAGGGGGCCTATGGCTACACCTTC. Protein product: CASSSRQGAYGYTF.

CDR3 protein: CASIDYTGELFF. The CDR3 bases are TGTGCCAGCATCGACTATACCGGGGAGCTGTTTTTT. This rearrangement joins TRBV11-3 to TRBJ2-2; perhaps TRBD2 as D (5 bases). The CDR3 spans 12 residues. The V gene's germline CDR1 is SGHNT and CDR2 YENEEA. Deletions cut 7 bases from V and 5 bases from J, with 8 bases between.

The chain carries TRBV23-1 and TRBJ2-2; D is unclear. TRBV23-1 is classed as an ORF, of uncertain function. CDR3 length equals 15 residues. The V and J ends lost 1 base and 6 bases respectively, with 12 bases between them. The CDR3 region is CASSQYLRRAGELFF. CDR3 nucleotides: TGCGCCAGCAGTCAATACCTAAGACGGGCCGGGGAGCTGTTTTTT.

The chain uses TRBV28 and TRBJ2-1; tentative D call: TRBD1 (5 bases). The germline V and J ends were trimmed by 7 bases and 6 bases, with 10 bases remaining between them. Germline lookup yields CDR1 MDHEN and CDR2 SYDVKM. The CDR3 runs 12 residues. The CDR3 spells CASTRGTNEQFF. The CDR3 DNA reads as TGTGCCAGCACAAGGGGTACCAATGAGCAGTTCTTC.

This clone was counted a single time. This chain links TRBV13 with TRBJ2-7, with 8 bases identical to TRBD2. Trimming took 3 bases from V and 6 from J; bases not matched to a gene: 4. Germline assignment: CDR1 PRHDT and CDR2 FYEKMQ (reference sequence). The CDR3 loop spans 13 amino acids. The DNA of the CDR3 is TGTGCCAGCAGCTTGCGGGGGGCCCGCGAGCAGTACTTC. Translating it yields CASSLRGAREQYF.

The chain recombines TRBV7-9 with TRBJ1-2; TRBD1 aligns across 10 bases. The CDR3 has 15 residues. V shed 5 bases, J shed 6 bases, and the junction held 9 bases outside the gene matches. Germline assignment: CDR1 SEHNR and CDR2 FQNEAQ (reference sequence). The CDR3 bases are TGTGCCAGCAGCGAAATAAGGGACAGGGGTGATGGCTACACCTTC. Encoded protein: CASSEIRDRGDGYTF.

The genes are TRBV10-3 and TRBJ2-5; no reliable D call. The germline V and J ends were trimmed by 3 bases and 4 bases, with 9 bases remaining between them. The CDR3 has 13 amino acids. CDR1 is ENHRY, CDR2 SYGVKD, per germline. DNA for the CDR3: TGTGCCATCAGTGATTGGGTAGGAGAGACCCAGTACTTC. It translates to CAISDWVGETQYF.

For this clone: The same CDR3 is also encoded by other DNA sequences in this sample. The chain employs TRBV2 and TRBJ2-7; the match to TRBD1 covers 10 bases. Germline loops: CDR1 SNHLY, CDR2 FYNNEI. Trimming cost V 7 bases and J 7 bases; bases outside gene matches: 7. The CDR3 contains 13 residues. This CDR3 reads CASNRDRGYEQYF. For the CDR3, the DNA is TGTGCCAGCAACAGGGACAGGGGTTATGAGCAGTACTTC.

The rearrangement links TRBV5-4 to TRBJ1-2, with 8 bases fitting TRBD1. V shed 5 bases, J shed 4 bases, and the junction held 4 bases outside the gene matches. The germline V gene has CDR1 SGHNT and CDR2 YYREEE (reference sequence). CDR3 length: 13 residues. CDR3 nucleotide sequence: TGTGCCAGCAGGAATACAGGGGGCTATGGCTACACCTTC. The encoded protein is CASRNTGGYGYTF.